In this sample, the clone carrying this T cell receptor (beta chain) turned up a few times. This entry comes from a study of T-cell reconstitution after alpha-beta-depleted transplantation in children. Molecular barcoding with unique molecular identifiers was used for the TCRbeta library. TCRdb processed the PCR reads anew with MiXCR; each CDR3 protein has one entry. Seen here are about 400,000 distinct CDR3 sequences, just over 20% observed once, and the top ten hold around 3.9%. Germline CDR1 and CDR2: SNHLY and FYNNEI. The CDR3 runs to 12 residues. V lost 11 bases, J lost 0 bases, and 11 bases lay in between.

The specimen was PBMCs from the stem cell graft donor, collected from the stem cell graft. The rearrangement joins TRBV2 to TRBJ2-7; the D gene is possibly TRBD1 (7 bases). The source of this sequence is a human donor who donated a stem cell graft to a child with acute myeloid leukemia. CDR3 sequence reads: CASRGVSYEQYF. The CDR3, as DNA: TGTGCCTCCAGGGGGGTCTCCTACGAGCAGTACTTC.